This T cell receptor beta chain was sequenced during a study of blood T cell repertoires in COVID-19. On the study more broadly: Donors in the United States, Italy and Spain gave samples during acute or convalescent COVID-19. The cDNA or gDNA used as material had been derived from T cells, B-cell-depleted T cells, or PBMCs.

As processed by the authors: Quantification of nucleated cells was approximated via reference gene primer amplification. Repertoires were generated with immunoSEQ multiplex PCR, while TCRdb's copy carries only in-frame clones and drops some. V and J calls and clone size are those listed in that table; D and trimming were worked out from the DNA. Of some 240,000 clones listed, about 89% are singletons. V was shortened by 0 bases and J by 8 bases, with 8 bases between the two germline ends. Looked up from germline, CDR1 is SGHRS and CDR2 is YFSETQ. This CDR3 has 12 amino acids. Sequencing was done on a sample of peripheral blood. The TCR comes from a man in his sixties who had recovered from COVID-19. The genes are TRBV5-1 and TRBJ1-1; no firm D call. The CDR3 DNA is TGCGCCAGCAGCTTGGGCGGGGAAGAAGCTTTCTTT. Translation gives CASSLGGEEAFF.